The rows below give T cell receptor beta chains drawn from one sample of a study of blood T cell repertoires in COVID-19. Sequencing used immunoSEQ multiplex PCR; TCRdb keeps in-frame clones, though not all of them. The table lists a few hundred thousand clones, roughly 80% of them singletons, with roughly 10% in the top ten. Sequencing was done on a sample of peripheral blood. These receptor sequences come from a man older than 75 with acute or convalescent COVID-19. Both conserved end residues are part of each CDR3. The order of the fields is clone size, J gene, V gene, D gene, CDR3 protein, CDR3 DNA. A D gene is named only where the DNA matches it firmly. Clone size is shown for a subset of rows, as once, few, many or a class of expanded clone.

clone size: NA; J gene: TRBJ2-3; V gene: TRBV19; D gene: NA; CDR3 protein: CASSGFGRTYTDTQYF; CDR3 DNA: TGTGCCAGTAGTGGGTTCGGCAGGACATACACAGATACGCAGTATTTT
clone size: NA; J gene: TRBJ2-2; V gene: TRBV3-1/TRBV3-2; D gene: TRBD1; CDR3 protein: CASSPRDRVTGELFF; CDR3 DNA: TGTGCCAGCAGCCCCCGGGACAGGGTCACCGGGGAGCTGTTTTTT
clone size: few; J gene: TRBJ2-7; V gene: TRBV30; D gene: TRBD2; CDR3 protein: CAWTSGATYEQYF; CDR3 DNA: TGTGCCTGGACTAGCGGGGCAACCTACGAGCAGTACTTC
clone size: once; J gene: TRBJ2-3; V gene: TRBV27; D gene: TRBD1; CDR3 protein: CASSRQGADTQYF; CDR3 DNA: TGTGCCAGCAGTCGGCAGGGGGCAGATACGCAGTATTTT
clone size: NA; J gene: TRBJ2-7; V gene: TRBV5-1; D gene: TRBD1; CDR3 protein: CASSGTGGYEQYF; CDR3 DNA: TGCGCCAGCAGCGGGACAGGCGGATACGAGCAGTACTTC
clone size: NA; J gene: TRBJ2-3; V gene: TRBV19; D gene: NA; CDR3 protein: CASKNRASDTQYF; CDR3 DNA: TGTGCCAGTAAAAACAGGGCGTCAGATACGCAGTATTTT
clone size: NA; J gene: TRBJ2-2; V gene: TRBV5-5; D gene: TRBD2; CDR3 protein: CASSHRLAGGKNTGELFF; CDR3 DNA: TGTGCCAGCAGCCACCGACTAGCGGGGGGCAAAAACACCGGGGAGCTGTTTTTT
clone size: NA; J gene: TRBJ1-6; V gene: TRBV28; D gene: NA; CDR3 protein: CASSFAESSYNSPLHF; CDR3 DNA: TGTGCCAGCAGTTTCGCGGAGAGCTCCTATAATTCACCCCTCCACTTT
clone size: NA; J gene: TRBJ1-5; V gene: TRBV19; D gene: NA; CDR3 protein: CASSLPGGGNQPQHF; CDR3 DNA: TGTGCCAGTAGTCTTCCGGGTGGTGGCAATCAGCCCCAGCATTTT
clone size: NA; J gene: TRBJ1-5; V gene: TRBV5-5; D gene: NA; CDR3 protein: CASSFLGGVNQPQHF; CDR3 DNA: TGTGCCAGCAGCTTCCTCGGGGGGGTCAATCAGCCCCAGCATTTT
clone size: NA; J gene: TRBJ1-2; V gene: TRBV5-5; D gene: NA; CDR3 protein: CASSLAGNDIGYTF; CDR3 DNA: TGTGCCAGCAGCTTGGCAGGGAATGATATTGGCTACACCTTC
clone size: NA; J gene: TRBJ1-6; V gene: TRBV5-5; D gene: NA; CDR3 protein: CASSLAARSYNSPLHF; CDR3 DNA: TGTGCCAGCAGCTTGGCAGCCAGGTCCTATAATTCACCCCTCCACTTT
clone size: NA; J gene: TRBJ1-5; V gene: TRBV6-5; D gene: TRBD1; CDR3 protein: CASSLGQGSNQPQHF; CDR3 DNA: TGTGCCAGCAGCCTGGGACAGGGAAGCAATCAGCCCCAGCATTTT
clone size: NA; J gene: TRBJ1-2; V gene: TRBV19; D gene: NA; CDR3 protein: CASSIDHREYYGYTF; CDR3 DNA: TGTGCCAGTAGTATAGATCACAGGGAGTACTATGGCTACACCTTC
clone size: NA; J gene: TRBJ2-2; V gene: TRBV7-7; D gene: TRBD1; CDR3 protein: CASSPWDSSTGELFF; CDR3 DNA: TGTGCCAGCAGCCCATGGGACAGCAGCACCGGGGAGCTGTTTTTT
clone size: NA; J gene: TRBJ2-5; V gene: TRBV24-1; D gene: NA; CDR3 protein: CATSDWSAGRGETQYF; CDR3 DNA: TGTGCCACCAGTGATTGGTCGGCGGGGAGGGGGGAGACCCAGTACTTC
clone size: once; J gene: TRBJ2-7; V gene: TRBV3-1/TRBV3-2; D gene: TRBD1; CDR3 protein: CASSQGTGGPYEQYF; CDR3 DNA: TGTGCCAGCAGCCAAGGTACAGGGGGACCCTACGAGCAGTACTTC
clone size: NA; J gene: TRBJ2-5; V gene: TRBV9; D gene: NA; CDR3 protein: CASSHGTGIQETQYF; CDR3 DNA: TGTGCCAGCAGCCACGGAACCGGGATCCAAGAGACCCAGTACTTC
clone size: NA; J gene: TRBJ2-7; V gene: TRBV7-3; D gene: TRBD1; CDR3 protein: CASGTGFDEQYF; CDR3 DNA: TGTGCCAGCGGGACAGGGTTTGACGAGCAGTACTTC